This entry lists 20 T cell receptor beta chains sequenced from one sample in a study of blood T cells in healthy people across ages. For the second PCR, which ran for 7 to 11 cycles, a sample-barcoded 5' primer and a J-beta primer mix were used. TCRdb itself ran the 5' RACE reads through MiXCR, one entry per CDR3 protein. Seen here are 550,000 to 650,000 distinct CDR3 sequences, about 29% observed once, and the top ten hold approximately 3.3%. The data also belong to a second study, concerning T cells of mothers and their children.

Sequenced material: blood. The receptors derive from a boy younger than 10 in good health.

The chain couples TRBV28 to TRBJ2-1; the match to TRBD1 covers 8 bases. V lost 5 bases, J lost 5 bases, and 8 bases stayed unmatched. CDR3 length: 15 amino acids. Germline assignment: CDR1 MDHEN and CDR2 SYDVKM. CDR3 protein: CASSGLEQGDNEQFF. For the CDR3, the DNA is TGTGCCAGCAGTGGCTTGGAACAGGGGGACAATGAGCAGTTCTTC. The variable domain in full, with the rest retrieved from reference TRBV28 and TRBJ2-1, is DVKVTQSSRYLVKRTGEKVFLECVQDMDHENMFWYRQDPGLGLRLIYFSYDVKMKEKGDIPEGYSVSREKKERFSLILESASTNQTSMYLCASSGLEQGDNEQFFGPGTRLTVL.

This chain joins TRBV12-5 and TRBJ2-1; TRBD1 is a possible D gene (6 bases). Trimming took 5 bases from V and 1 from J, leaving 9 bases between them. This CDR3 comprises 14 residues. In germline, CDR1 is LGHNT, CDR2 FRNRAP. The CDR3 DNA follows: TGTGCTAGTGGTCCGGACAGTTCCTACAATGAGCAGTTCTTC. This gives the protein CASGPDSSYNEQFF. Drawing the rest from reference TRBV12-5 and TRBJ2-1, the complete variable domain is DARVTQTPRHKVTEMGQEVTMRCQPILGHNTVFWYRQTMMQGLELLAYFRNRAPLDDSGMPKDRFSAEMPDATLATLKIQPSEPRDSAVYFCASGPDSSYNEQFFGPGTRLTVL.

A few counts support this clonotype. The J gene is TRBJ1-5, the V gene TRBV9, with D unresolved. This CDR3 is built from 15 residues. Germline CDR1 is SGDLS and CDR2 is YYNGEE. V was cut by 0 bases and J by 3 bases, with 10 bases left in between. CDR3 protein: CASSVGAQINQPQHF. CDR3 in DNA: TGTGCCAGCAGCGTAGGCGCCCAGATCAATCAGCCCCAGCATTTT. The whole variable domain, filled in from reference TRBV9 and TRBJ1-5, reads DSGVTQTPKHLITATGQRVTLRCSPRSGDLSVYWYQQSLDQGLQFLIQYYNGEERAKGNILERFSAQQFPDLHSELNLSSLELGDSALYFCASSVGAQINQPQHFGDGTRLSIL.

This chain links TRBV5-5 with TRBJ1-1, with D perhaps matching TRBD1 (5 bases). CDR3 length: 13 amino acids. Trimming removed 2 bases from V and 8 bases from J, with 13 bases in between. Germline CDR1 reads SGHKS; CDR2 reads YYEKEE (reference sequence). The CDR3 nucleotides are TGTGCCAGCAGCTTCCGACAGACCGTAGAAGCTTTCTTT. Translated, it gives CASSFRQTVEAFF.

As DNA, the CDR3 is TGTGCCAGCACTCTCAACACCGGGGAGCTGTTTTTT. Encoded protein: CASTLNTGELFF. This chain joins TRBV12-3 or TRBV12-4 and TRBJ2-2; no clear D. The CDR3 covers 12 residues. Trimming removed 7 bases from V and 2 bases from J, with 5 bases in between.

This clonotype has just a few counts. V and J are TRBV20-1 and TRBJ1-2; D might be TRBD1 (6 bases). Germline V CDR1 and CDR2: DFQATT, SNEGSKA (reference sequence). V was pared by 4 bases and J by 8 bases, with 14 bases between. The CDR3 has 12 amino acids. The CDR3 region is CSATPGAGGYTF. The CDR3 bases are TGCAGTGCTACCCCAGGGGCGGGAGGCTACACCTTC.

This clonotype showed up just a few times. This chain links TRBV20-1 with TRBJ2-1, with D tentatively TRBD1 (6 bases). Trimming took off 6 bases at V and 7 bases at J, with 16 bases between the two ends. This CDR3 has 13 amino acids. Germline V gives CDR1 DFQATT, CDR2 SNEGSKA (reference sequence). CDR3 loop: CSATNQGQNEQFF. As DNA, the CDR3 is TGCAGTGCCACCAACCAGGGACAAAATGAGCAGTTCTTC.

The chain combines TRBV12-3 or TRBV12-4 with TRBJ2-1; weak D call: TRBD1 (6 bases). The tail of the sequence fits TRBJ2-5 better, so the J call may be wrong. CDR3 length equals 14 residues. CDR3 coding DNA: TGTGCCAGCAGCTTACAGGGAAACGAAGAGACCCAGTACTTC. Residues: CASSLQGNEETQYF.

The genes are TRBV5-1 and TRBJ2-7, with TRBD2 matching 7 bases. The length of the CDR3 is 17 residues. The junction had 13 bases not matched to a gene; V was cut back by 0 bases and J by 4 bases. Per the germline V gene, CDR1 is SGHRS and CDR2 is YFSETQ. The CDR3 coding sequence is TGCGCCAGCAGCTTGGAGCCAGCGGGAACCCCGGGGTACGAGCAGTACTTC. Amino acid sequence: CASSLEPAGTPGYEQYF.

The chain is built from TRBV29-1 and TRBJ2-3, with 7 positions matching TRBD2. Looked up from germline, CDR1 is SQVTM and CDR2 is ANQGSEA. The V and J ends lost 8 bases and 6 bases, in that order; junction bases with no gene match: 11. The CDR3 is made up of 13 amino acids. The CDR3 loop reads CSPALAPSDTQYF. The CDR3 DNA sequence: TGCAGCCCGGCACTAGCGCCCTCGGATACGCAGTATTTT.

The rearrangement joins TRBV7-2 to TRBJ2-7; 8 bases agree with TRBD1. From germline, CDR1 is SGHTA and CDR2 FQGNSA. The CDR3 extends over 15 amino acids. The J segment lost 4 bases and the V segment lost 3 bases, leaving 8 bases of the junction unmatched. CDR3 DNA: TGTGCCAGCAGCTTCTCCTACAGGGGGTCATACGAGCAGTACTTC. It specifies CASSFSYRGSYEQYF.

The CDR3 region has the DNA TGTGCCAGCAGCCCAGGACTAGCGGGGGGGCTAGAGACCCAGTACTTC. Translating it yields CASSPGLAGGLETQYF. This chain links TRBV7-8 with TRBJ2-5; the match to TRBD2 covers 15 bases. The CDR3 length is 16 residues. The germline CDR1 and CDR2 sequences are SGHVS and FQNEAQ. J lost 4 bases, V lost 5 bases, and 5 bases had no gene match.

This clonotype was observed a few times. The chain has TRBV9 and TRBJ2-1; TRBD1 might be the D (6 bases). Germline V gene data show CDR1 as SGDLS and CDR2 as YYNGEE. Deletions cut 6 bases from V and 0 bases from J, with 13 bases between. The CDR3 covers 15 residues. CDR3 in DNA: TGTGCCAGCACCCTAGAGGGGGACTCCTACAATGAGCAGTTCTTC. Its translation: CASTLEGDSYNEQFF.

This clonotype was seen ten or more times. The J gene is TRBJ1-6, the V gene TRBV15; 9 bases are shared with TRBD1. Germline V gene lookup returns CDR1 LNHNV and CDR2 YYDKDF (reference sequence). The CDR3 has 17 residues. V was pared by 1 base and J by 7 bases, with 8 bases of the junction left unmatched. The CDR3 bases are TGTGCCACCAGCAGAGCACAACAGGGGGCCCGGAATTCACCCCTCCACTTT. The encoded protein is CATSRAQQGARNSPLHF.

This sequence joins TRBV3-1 and TRBJ1-1; D may be TRBD1 (5 bases). Germline values: CDR1 LGHDT, CDR2 YNNKEL (reference sequence). The V and J ends lost 1 base and 8 bases respectively, with 17 bases between them. The CDR3 extends over 15 amino acids. In nucleotides, the CDR3 is TGTGCCAGCAGCCAAGCGGGGCGGAGGGAGCGCGAAGCTTTCTTT. Its translation is CASSQAGRREREAFF. The variable domain in full, with the rest retrieved from reference TRBV3-1 and TRBJ1-1, is DTAVSQTPKYLVTQMGNDKSIKCEQNLGHDTMYWYKQDSKKFLKIMFSYNNKELIINETVPNRFSPKSPDKAHLNLHINSLELGDSAVYFCASSQAGRREREAFFGQGTRLTVV.

In its sample, this clonotype was seen a few times. The rearrangement links TRBV27 to TRBJ2-1; 12 bases line up with TRBD2. Germline CDR1 MNHEY, CDR2 SMNVEV (reference sequence). Trimming removed 6 bases from V and 8 bases from J; junction bases left unmatched: 8. This CDR3 has 15 residues. In nucleotides, the CDR3 is TGTGCCAGCAGCACTCCTAGCGGGGGGGCCTATGAGCAGTTCTTC. Encoded protein: CASSTPSGGAYEQFF.

This clonotype was detected many times. This chain uses TRBV6-5 with TRBJ2-3; a weak D match, TRBD1 (6 bases). The CDR3 loop spans 16 amino acids. Trimming removed 0 bases from V and 0 bases from J, with 10 bases in between. Germline V gives CDR1 MNHEY, CDR2 SVGAGI. For the CDR3, the DNA is TGTGCCAGCAGTTACTCAGGACAGTTCAGCACAGATACGCAGTATTTT. The encoded protein is CASSYSGQFSTDTQYF.

The CDR3 sequence is CASSSPKTGRKNTEAFF. Written as DNA, the CDR3 is TGTGCCAGCAGCTCCCCCAAGACAGGACGGAAGAACACTGAAGCTTTCTTT. This rearrangement joins TRBV11-2 to TRBJ1-1; D is perhaps TRBD1 (6 bases). The V end was cut by 4 bases, the J end by 1 base, with 19 bases between. The CDR3 covers 17 residues. Looked up from germline, CDR1 is SGHAT and CDR2 is FQNNGV.

This clonotype was observed a few times. The chain is built from TRBV12-3 or TRBV12-4 and TRBJ2-3; D might be TRBD2 (5 bases). The V end was cut by 3 bases, the J end by 5 bases, with 6 bases between. The CDR3 totals 12 residues. The CDR3 DNA reads TGTGCCAGCAGTTTCGGGGAAGATACGCAGTATTTT. Translation gives CASSFGEDTQYF.

The CDR3 coding sequence is TGTGCCAGCAGCCAAGATTCCGAGGACACCCAGTACTTC. Amino acid sequence: CASSQDSEDTQYF. The V gene is TRBV3-1, the J gene TRBJ2-5; D is ambiguous. V lost 0 bases and J lost 8, with 10 bases in between. The CDR3 is made up of 13 amino acids. The V gene's germline CDR1 is LGHDT and CDR2 YNNKEL (reference sequence).